The source of this TCR beta chain is a study of control samples from healthy donors and cancer patients. Sequenced by immunoSEQ multiplex PCR; TCRdb stores in-frame clones only, minus some. The sample yields about 110,000 clones, about 80% seen once. CDR3 length: 14 residues. Trimming removed 1 base from V and 0 bases from J, with 5 bases in between. Germline-derived CDR1 and CDR2 are MGHDK and SYGVNS. The clonotype originates from a woman in her forties or fifties in good health. This rearrangement joins TRBV25-1 to TRBJ2-3, with D unclear. The sequenced sample was blood. The CDR3 is CASSEWDSTDTQYF. The CDR3 region has the DNA TGTGCCAGCAGTGAATGGGATAGCACAGATACGCAGTATTTT.